This passage covers 22 T cell receptor beta chains from one sample sequenced in a study of identical twins. Each CDR3 protein is one row after TCRdb ran MiXCR on the 5' RACE reads. The table lists about 690,000 distinct CDR3 sequences, over 5% of them singletons. Sequencing was carried out using naive T cells sorted from blood. All receptors derive from a young man in good health.

The table lists this clonotype with many counts. V and J are TRBV20-1 and TRBJ2-7, with TRBD1 as a possible D gene (5 bases). In germline, CDR1 is DFQATT, CDR2 SNEGSKA (reference sequence). The CDR3 length is 14 residues. Trimming took 4 bases from V and 0 from J, leaving 13 bases between them. The CDR3: CSAKIGHSSYEQYF. CDR3 nucleotide sequence: TGCAGTGCTAAGATTGGACATTCCTCCTACGAGCAGTACTTC.

The sample holds a few counts of this clonotype. V is TRBV6-5 and J is TRBJ2-7; tentatively, D is TRBD1 (5 bases). This CDR3 contains 16 residues. CDR1 and CDR2 (germline): MNHEY, SVGAGI. The ends were cut back, 1 base at V and 5 bases at J, with 18 bases in the middle. The CDR3: CASSYLGRELRNEQYF. CDR3 coding DNA: TGTGCCAGCAGTTACTTGGGCAGGGAACTACGTAACGAGCAGTACTTC.

The chain employs TRBV3-1 and TRBJ2-1; D may match TRBD1 or TRBD2 (7 bases each). In germline, CDR1 is LGHDT, CDR2 YNNKEL (reference sequence). The V end lost 8 bases, the J end lost 9 bases, and 17 bases lay between the germline ends. The CDR3 has 13 amino acids. The chain's CDR3 is CASAGGGPGEQFF. CDR3 bases: TGTGCCAGCGCAGGGGGAGGGCCGGGTGAGCAGTTCTTC.

This clonotype was found a few times. This CDR3 reads CASSLAGVGANVLTF. The CDR3, as DNA: TGCGCCAGCAGCTTGGCTGGGGTCGGGGCCAACGTCCTGACTTTC. The V call is TRBV5-1, the J call TRBJ2-6, with D unresolved. V gave up 0 bases and J gave up 4 bases, with 8 bases separating them. Germline assignment: CDR1 SGHRS and CDR2 YFSETQ. This CDR3 region has 15 residues.

This clonotype was seen many times. The CDR3 DNA sequence: TGTGCCAGCAGCAGCAGACTAGCGGGTACCTACGAGCAGTACGTC. Encoded protein: CASSSRLAGTYEQYV. The chain joins TRBV6-4 to TRBJ2-7; 10 bases map to TRBD2. Trimming took 6 bases from V and 2 from J; bases not matched to a gene: 7. This CDR3 has 15 amino acids. Germline CDR1 and CDR2: MRHNA and SNTAGT.

The gene calls are TRBV27 and TRBJ2-2; a possible D gene is TRBD1 (5 bases). With 4 bases removed from V and 2 bases from J, the gap between germline ends came to 8 bases. Germline V gene sequence: CDR1 MNHEY, CDR2 SMNVEV (reference sequence). There are 14 residues in the CDR3. CDR3 region: CASSWTLNTGELFF. The CDR3 coding sequence is TGTGCCAGCAGTTGGACACTTAACACCGGGGAGCTGTTTTTT.

The table lists this clonotype with many counts. The J gene is TRBJ2-1, the V gene TRBV5-1; D remains ambiguous. This CDR3 region has 12 residues. Looked up from germline, CDR1 is SGHRS and CDR2 is YFSETQ. The ends were cut back, 4 bases at V and 7 bases at J, with 9 bases in the middle. CDR3 nucleotides: TGCGCCAGCAGCCGGATCTTGAATGAGCAGTTCTTC. Translating it yields CASSRILNEQFF.

This clonotype was counted ten times or more. V gene TRBV28 combines with J gene TRBJ2-7; unclear D gene. Germline values: CDR1 MDHEN, CDR2 SYDVKM. The CDR3 sequence is 14 residues long. Trimming shortened V by 3 bases and J by 1 base, and 10 bases separated the two germline ends. This chain's CDR3 is CASSFLSGSYEQYF. The DNA of the CDR3 is TGTGCCAGCAGTTTCCTTTCAGGATCCTACGAGCAGTACTTC.

This clonotype came up many times. The V call is TRBV28, the J call TRBJ2-7; D is undetermined. This CDR3 region has 12 residues. V gave up 2 bases and J gave up 0 bases, with 2 bases separating them. CDR1 and CDR2 from the germline V gene are MDHEN and SYDVKM. In DNA form, the CDR3 reads TGTGCCAGCAGTTTACCCTCCTACGAGCAGTACGTC. Its protein is CASSLPSYEQYV.

This clonotype was observed a handful of times. J is TRBJ2-3 and V is TRBV12-3 or TRBV12-4; no reliable D call. The CDR3 spans 16 residues. The V and J ends lost 5 bases and 0 bases respectively, with 15 bases between them. The CDR3 DNA reads as TGTGCCAGCAGTCCCACCGGGCCCTCTAGCACAGATACGCAGTATTTT. It is translated as CASSPTGPSSTDTQYF.

This clonotype appeared many times. The chain has TRBV29-1 and TRBJ2-1; TRBD1 matches 7 bases. V was clipped by 6 bases and J by 4 bases; unmatched bases: 18. The V gene's germline CDR1 is SQVTM and CDR2 ANQGSEA. CDR3 length: 17 residues. The CDR3 reads CSVLVQGPGFQYNEQFF. The CDR3 bases are TGCAGCGTGCTCGTACAGGGGCCAGGTTTTCAGTACAATGAGCAGTTCTTC.

This clonotype appeared many times. V and J are TRBV15 and TRBJ2-5, with TRBD1 as a possible D gene (5 bases). V was cut by 0 bases and J by 5 bases, with 16 bases left in between. The CDR3 contains 16 residues. Germline V lookup: CDR1 LNHNV, CDR2 YYDKDF (reference sequence). CDR3 nucleotide sequence: TGTGCCACCAGCAGAGATGCGAGGCAGGGTTTGGAGACCCAGTACTTC. Translating it yields CATSRDARQGLETQYF.

V usage is TRBV11-3 and J usage is TRBJ1-1, with D perhaps matching TRBD1 (5 bases). The CDR3 is 13 residues long. Trimming stripped 5 bases from V and 5 bases from J, with 12 bases between. Germline V gene data show CDR1 as SGHNT and CDR2 as YENEEA. CDR3 in amino acids: CASSTTRETEAFF. CDR3 DNA: TGTGCCAGCAGCACAACCAGGGAAACTGAAGCTTTCTTT.

This clonotype was found many times. CDR3 region: CASREGGGMTGELFF. The CDR3 DNA sequence: TGTGCCAGCAGAGAGGGAGGAGGAATGACCGGGGAGCTGTTTTTT. The chain uses TRBV6-2 or TRBV6-3 and TRBJ2-2; D possibly corresponds to TRBD2 (6 bases). This CDR3 spans 15 amino acids. Germline loops: CDR1 MNHEY, CDR2 SVGEGT. The V and J ends lost 6 bases and 5 bases respectively, with 16 bases between them.

This clonotype was recorded many times. The chain carries TRBV4-2 and TRBJ2-2; 12 bases agree with TRBD2. Germline V lookup: CDR1 LGHNA, CDR2 YNFKEQ. CDR3 length equals 17 residues. V trimming: 2 bases; J trimming: 5 bases; junction bases outside the gene matches: 6. The CDR3 sequence: CASSQPTGTSGTGELFF. CDR3 in DNA: TGTGCCAGCAGCCAACCTACCGGGACTAGCGGGACCGGGGAGCTGTTTTTT.

This chain links TRBV5-1 with TRBJ2-1; D possibly uses TRBD1 or TRBD2 (6 bases each). The CDR3 consists of 14 residues. Germline lookup yields CDR1 SGHRS and CDR2 YFSETQ. Trimming cost V 1 base and J 5 bases, with 10 bases left between them. The CDR3 bases are TGCGCCAGCAGCTTGAGGGGGGCAAACAATGAGCAGTTCTTC. Translated: CASSLRGANNEQFF.

This clonotype appeared a few times. The V and J genes are TRBV5-1 and TRBJ2-7; 9 positions agree with TRBD1. J lost 0 bases, V lost 0 bases, and 13 bases had no gene match. This CDR3 region has 19 residues. Germline CDR1 is SGHRS and CDR2 is YFSETQ. The CDR3 nucleotides are TGCGCCAGCAGCTTGGGAACAGGGGGCGCACTTCCGGGCTCCTACGAGCAGTACGTC. Its translation is CASSLGTGGALPGSYEQYV.

This clonotype was detected ten times or more. This sequence joins TRBV7-9 and TRBJ2-1, with D hard to call. Germline values: CDR1 SEHNR, CDR2 FQNEAQ (reference sequence). The CDR3 is made up of 12 amino acids. Trimming cost V 3 bases and J 6 bases, with 6 bases left between them. The CDR3 region is CASSFESNEQFF. Here the CDR3 DNA reads TGTGCCAGCAGCTTTGAGAGCAATGAGCAGTTCTTC.

This clonotype has ten or more counts. This chain joins TRBV7-2 and TRBJ2-7; D not resolved. V lost 8 bases and J 3 bases, leaving 11 bases between the germline ends. The CDR3 contains 12 residues. CDR1 is SGHTA and CDR2 is FQGNSA in the germline V gene. The CDR3: CASGLSDYEQYF. The CDR3 nucleotides are TGTGCCAGCGGTCTATCAGACTACGAGCAGTACTTC.

This clonotype occurred many times. The rearrangement links TRBV28 to TRBJ2-7, with 10 bases matching TRBD1. V was clipped by 5 bases and J by 10 bases; unmatched bases: 5. The V gene's germline CDR1 is MDHEN and CDR2 SYDVKM. The CDR3 spans 12 residues. CDR3 sequence (DNA): TGTGCCAGCAGTGCCGGGACAGGGGTTCAGTACTTC. Its translation: CASSAGTGVQYF.

This clonotype was counted only a few times. J is TRBJ1-5 and V is TRBV11-2, with D possibly being TRBD1 (5 bases). The V gene lost 5 bases and the J gene lost 7 bases, with 12 bases spanning the gap. CDR3 length equals 13 residues. Germline assignment: CDR1 SGHAT and CDR2 FQNNGV. This chain's CDR3 is CASSPGWGQPQHF. The CDR3 DNA reads TGTGCCAGCAGCCCTGGATGGGGCCAGCCCCAGCATTTT.

J is TRBJ2-1 and V is TRBV18, with D possibly TRBD2 on 5 matching bases. The CDR3 has 17 amino acids. Germline V gene lookup returns CDR1 KGHSH and CDR2 LQKENI. Trimming took off 2 bases at V and 2 bases at J, with 16 bases between the two ends. The CDR3 region is CASSPRLRETPYNEQFF. The CDR3 nucleotides are TGTGCCAGCTCACCAAGACTTAGGGAGACCCCCTACAATGAGCAGTTCTTC. Supplemented by reference TRBV18 and TRBJ2-1, the full variable domain reads NAGVMQNPRHLVRRRGQEARLRCSPMKGHSHVYWYRQLPEEGLKFMVYLQKENIIDESGMPKERFSAEFPKEGPSILRIQQVVRGDSAAYFCASSPRLRETPYNEQFFGPGTRLTVL.